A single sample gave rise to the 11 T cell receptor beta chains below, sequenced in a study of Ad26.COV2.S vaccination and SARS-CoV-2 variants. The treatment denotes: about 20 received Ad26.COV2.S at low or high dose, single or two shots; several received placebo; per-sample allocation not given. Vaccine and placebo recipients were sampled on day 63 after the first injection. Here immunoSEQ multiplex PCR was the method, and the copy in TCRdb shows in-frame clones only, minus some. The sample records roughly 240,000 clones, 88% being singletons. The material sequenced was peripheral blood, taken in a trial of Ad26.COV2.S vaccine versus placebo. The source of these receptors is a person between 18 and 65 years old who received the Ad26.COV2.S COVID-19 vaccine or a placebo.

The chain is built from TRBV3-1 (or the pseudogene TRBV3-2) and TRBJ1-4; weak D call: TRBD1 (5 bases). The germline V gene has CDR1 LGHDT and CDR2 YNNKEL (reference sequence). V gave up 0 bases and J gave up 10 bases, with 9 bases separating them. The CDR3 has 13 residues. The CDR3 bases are TGTGCCAGCAGCCAAGACAATCAGGGAAAACTGTTTTTT. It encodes CASSQDNQGKLFF.

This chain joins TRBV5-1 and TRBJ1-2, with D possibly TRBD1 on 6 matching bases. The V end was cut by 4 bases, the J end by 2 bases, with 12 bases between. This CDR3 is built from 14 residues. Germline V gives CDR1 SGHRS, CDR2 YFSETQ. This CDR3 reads CASSPLGGNYGYTF. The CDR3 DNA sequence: TGCGCCAGCAGCCCATTAGGGGGGAACTATGGCTACACCTTC. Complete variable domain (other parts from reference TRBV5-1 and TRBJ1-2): KAGVTQTPRYLIKTRGQQVTLSCSPISGHRSVSWYQQTPGQGLQFLFEYFSETQRNKGNFPGRFSGRQFSNSRSEMNVSTLELGDSALYLCASSPLGGNYGYTFGSGTRLTVV.

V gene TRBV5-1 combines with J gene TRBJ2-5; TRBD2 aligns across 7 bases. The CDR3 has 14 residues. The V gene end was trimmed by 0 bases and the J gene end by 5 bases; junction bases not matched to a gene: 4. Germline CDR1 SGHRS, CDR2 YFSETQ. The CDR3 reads CASSLGGGRETQYF. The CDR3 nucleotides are TGCGCCAGCAGCTTGGGCGGGGGTAGGGAGACCCAGTACTTC.

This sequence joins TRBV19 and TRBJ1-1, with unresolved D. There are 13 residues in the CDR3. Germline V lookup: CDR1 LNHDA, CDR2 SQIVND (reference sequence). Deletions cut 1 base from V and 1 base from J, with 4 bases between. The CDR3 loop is CASSIGRNTEAFF. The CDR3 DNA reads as TGTGCCAGTAGTATAGGTCGGAACACTGAAGCTTTCTTT.

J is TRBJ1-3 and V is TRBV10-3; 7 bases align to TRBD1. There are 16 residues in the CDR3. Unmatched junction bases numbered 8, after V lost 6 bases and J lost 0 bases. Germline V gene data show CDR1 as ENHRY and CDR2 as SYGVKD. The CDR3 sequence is CAIRDGGTASGNTIYF. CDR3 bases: TGTGCCATCAGGGACGGAGGGACAGCCTCTGGAAACACCATATATTTT.

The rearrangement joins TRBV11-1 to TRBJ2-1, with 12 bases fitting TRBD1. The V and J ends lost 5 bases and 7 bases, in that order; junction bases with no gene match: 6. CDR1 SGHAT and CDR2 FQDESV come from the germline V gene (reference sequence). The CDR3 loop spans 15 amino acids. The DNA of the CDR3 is TGTGCCAGCAGCGGGGGACAGGGGGCGCGTAATGAGCAGTTCTTC. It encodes CASSGGQGARNEQFF.

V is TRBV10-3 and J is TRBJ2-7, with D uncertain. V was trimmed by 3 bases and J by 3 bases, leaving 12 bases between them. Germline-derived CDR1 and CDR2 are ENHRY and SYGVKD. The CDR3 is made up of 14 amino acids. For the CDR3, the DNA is TGTGCCATCAGTGAATTAGCCCTCAACTACGAGCAGTACTTC. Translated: CAISELALNYEQYF.

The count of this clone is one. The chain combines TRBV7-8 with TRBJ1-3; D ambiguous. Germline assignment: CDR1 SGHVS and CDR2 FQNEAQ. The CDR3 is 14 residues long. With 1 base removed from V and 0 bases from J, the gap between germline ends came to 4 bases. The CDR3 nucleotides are TGTGCCAGCAGCTTAGGTGCCTCTGGAAACACCATATATTTT. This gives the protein CASSLGASGNTIYF.

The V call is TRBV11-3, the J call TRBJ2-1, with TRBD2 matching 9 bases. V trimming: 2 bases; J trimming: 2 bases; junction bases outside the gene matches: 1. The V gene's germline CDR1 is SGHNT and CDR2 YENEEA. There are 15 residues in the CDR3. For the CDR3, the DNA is TGTGCCAGCAGCTTAAGCGGGGGGACCTACAATGAGCAGTTCTTC. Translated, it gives CASSLSGGTYNEQFF.

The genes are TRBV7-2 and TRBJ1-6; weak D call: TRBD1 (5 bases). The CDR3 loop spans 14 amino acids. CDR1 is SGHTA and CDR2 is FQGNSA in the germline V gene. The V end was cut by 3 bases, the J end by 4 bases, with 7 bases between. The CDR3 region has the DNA TGTGCCAGCAGCTTGGGACGGTATAATTCACCCCTCCACTTT. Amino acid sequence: CASSLGRYNSPLHF. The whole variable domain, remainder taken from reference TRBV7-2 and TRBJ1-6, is GAGVSQSPSNKVTEKGKDVELRCDPISGHTALYWYRQSLGQGLEFLIYFQGNSAPDKSGLPSDRFSAERTGGSVSTLTIQRTQQEDSAVYLCASSLGRYNSPLHFGNGTRLTVT.

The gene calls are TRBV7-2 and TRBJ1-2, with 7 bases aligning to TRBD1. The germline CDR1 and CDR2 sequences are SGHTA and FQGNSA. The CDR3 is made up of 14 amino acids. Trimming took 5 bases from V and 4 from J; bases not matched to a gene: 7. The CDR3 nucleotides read TGTGCCAGCAGCGCCACCGGGACAGCCTATGGCTACACCTTC. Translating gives CASSATGTAYGYTF.